This T cell receptor beta chain was obtained from a study of cytomegalovirus exposure and HLA in healthy donors. Findings and limits, study-wide: Cytomegalovirus status was reportedly diagnosed by the classifier with high specificity and sensitivity. More than 150 TCR beta chains were listed as cytomegalovirus-associated. The tendency of first-cohort TCR clusters to co-occur in the 90 to 150 validation repertoires was the finding of a later analysis.

The data were produced by immunoSEQ multiplex PCR, yet TCRdb's version contains in-frame clones alone and is incomplete. The sample lists 150,000 to 200,000 clones; approximately 84% were seen once. Germline V CDR1 and CDR2: SGHVS, FNYEAQ. Trimming took 4 bases from V and 2 from J; bases not matched to a gene: 4. The CDR3 extends over 15 amino acids. About this clone itself: What it recognizes is unknown.

The donors were members of the validation cohort, which comprised more than 90 subjects and was separate from the first cohort of some 680 subjects. What was sequenced was PBMCs. The chain combines TRBV7-6 with TRBJ2-7; TRBD2 aligns across 11 bases. This receptor was obtained from a man between 18 and 29 years old in good health and CMV-seropositive. The CDR3 loop reads CASSSVLAGAYEQYF. The CDR3 bases are TGTGCCAGCAGCTCAGTACTAGCGGGAGCCTACGAGCAGTACTTC.